What follows are 31 T cell receptor beta chains derived from one specimen sequenced in a study of Ad26.COV2.S vaccination and SARS-CoV-2 variants. The repertoire was sequenced with immunoSEQ multiplex PCR; TCRdb's copy has only in-frame clones and lacks some. The table includes about 400,000 clones, approximately 90% detected once. Treatment denoted: some 20 received Ad26.COV2.S at low or high dose, single or two shots; 5 received placebo; per-sample allocation not given. Vaccine and placebo recipients were sampled on day 63 after the first injection. The specimen was peripheral blood, collected in a trial of Ad26.COV2.S vaccine versus placebo. These receptors were taken from a person aged 18-60 years who received the Ad26.COV2.S COVID-19 vaccine or a placebo.

The rearrangement joins TRBV27 to TRBJ1-2, with TRBD1 identical over 9 bases. V dropped 6 bases and J dropped 7; count of bases not matched to a gene: 3. CDR1 is MNHEY and CDR2 is SMNVEV in the germline V gene (reference sequence). This CDR3 has 12 amino acids. Written as DNA, the CDR3 is TGTGCCAGCAGGCTGACAGGGGGTGGCTACACCTTC. This codes for CASRLTGGGYTF.

This clone has only one observation. This chain joins TRBV7-8 and TRBJ1-5; TRBD1 might be the D (5 bases). The germline gives CDR1 SGHVS, CDR2 FQNEAQ. Trimming removed 5 bases at V and 3 bases at J, with 17 bases between. The CDR3 consists of 16 residues. Written as DNA, the CDR3 is TGTGCCAGCAGCCCGGGACGGCGGAATCTCAATCAGCCCCAGCATTTT. Translated: CASSPGRRNLNQPQHF.

This clone was recorded only once. The rearrangement uses TRBV7-6 and TRBJ2-5; a possible D gene is TRBD1 (6 bases). This CDR3 is 12 amino acids long. The V and J ends lost 2 bases and 5 bases respectively, with 6 bases between them. Germline loops: CDR1 SGHVS, CDR2 FNYEAQ. The CDR3 loop reads CASSLQGETQYF. In DNA, the CDR3 is TGTGCCAGCAGCTTACAGGGGGAGACCCAGTACTTC.

This rearrangement joins TRBV11-2 to TRBJ2-2; 8 bases line up with TRBD2. The CDR3 runs 17 residues. Looked up from germline, CDR1 is SGHAT and CDR2 is FQNNGV. V trimming: 5 bases; J trimming: 6 bases; junction bases outside the gene matches: 14. The CDR3 sequence: CASSPRGAGEWAGELFF. The DNA for the CDR3 is TGTGCCAGCAGCCCCCGCGGAGCGGGAGAATGGGCCGGGGAGCTGTTTTTT.

The chain joins TRBV6-5 to TRBJ2-7, with D perhaps TRBD2 (6 bases). Trimming shortened V by 0 bases and J by 6 bases, and 12 bases separated the two germline ends. This CDR3 comprises 14 residues. The germline V gene encodes CDR1 MNHEY and CDR2 SVGAGI. CDR3 in DNA: TGTGCCAGCAGTTACTCCCTAAGGGGAGGCGAGCAGTACTTC. Translated: CASSYSLRGGEQYF.

V and J are TRBV7-6 and TRBJ2-1; D gene ambiguous. V was trimmed by 1 base and J by 13 bases, leaving 14 bases between them. CDR1 is SGHVS and CDR2 is FNYEAQ in the germline V gene. The CDR3 has 13 amino acids. The CDR3 spells CASSLGQRSLQFF. DNA for the CDR3: TGTGCCAGCAGCTTAGGGCAGCGATCACTCCAGTTCTTC.

The chain couples TRBV6-4 to TRBJ1-5, with D tentatively TRBD1 (5 bases). V was trimmed by 6 bases and J by 1 base, leaving 13 bases between them. CDR1 and CDR2 (germline): MRHNA, SNTAGT. This CDR3 is built from 15 residues. The CDR3 sequence is CASRRDWGSNQPQHF. For the CDR3, the DNA is TGTGCCAGCAGGAGGGACTGGGGGAGCAATCAGCCCCAGCATTTT.

This sequence joins TRBV24-1 and TRBJ2-6, with 10 bases lining up with TRBD1. The CDR3 extends over 19 amino acids. The junction had 12 bases not matched to a gene; V was cut back by 4 bases and J by 4 bases. Germline assignment: CDR1 KGHDR and CDR2 SFDVKD. The CDR3 DNA reads TGTGCCACCAGTGAAGCCGGGACAGGGGTCTTCGTGGGGGCCAACGTCCTGACTTTC. Its protein product is CATSEAGTGVFVGANVLTF.

The rearrangement uses TRBV7-9 and TRBJ2-2, with 8 bases identical to TRBD2. This CDR3 comprises 14 residues. Germline-derived CDR1 and CDR2 are SEHNR and FQNEAQ (reference sequence). With V trimmed by 3 bases and J by 5 bases, 2 bases remained unmatched. The DNA of the CDR3 is TGTGCCAGCAGCTTTAGCGGGATAACCGGGGAGCTGTTTTTT. It encodes CASSFSGITGELFF.

The CDR3 protein is CASSLSELAVHNEQFF. The CDR3 region has the DNA TGTGCCAGCAGCTTAAGTGAACTAGCGGTCCACAATGAGCAGTTCTTC. The chain recombines TRBV7-9 with TRBJ2-1, with 8 bases identical to TRBD2. Germline assignment: CDR1 SEHNR and CDR2 FQNEAQ (reference sequence). V trimming: 2 bases; J trimming: 5 bases; junction bases outside the gene matches: 8. The CDR3 covers 16 residues.

This clone turned up a few times. The chain carries TRBV6-5 and TRBJ2-7; D might be TRBD1 (6 bases). This CDR3 has 14 residues. V lost 5 bases to trimming and J lost 2 bases, with 13 bases between them. Germline CDR1 MNHEY, CDR2 SVGAGI. In nucleotides, the CDR3 is TGTGCCAGCAGTCGACAGGACGGCCCCTACGAGCAGTACTTC. Translated: CASSRQDGPYEQYF.

The rearrangement links TRBV30 to TRBJ1-4; 9 positions match TRBD1. The CDR3 runs to 15 residues. CDR1 GTSNPN and CDR2 SVGIG come from the germline V gene (reference sequence). J was trimmed by 7 bases and V by 1 base; bases with no gene match: 7. CDR3 amino acids: CAWSGGTGRGEKLFF. For the CDR3, the DNA is TGTGCCTGGAGTGGGGGGACAGGGCGAGGTGAAAAACTGTTTTTT.

The chain has TRBV7-8 and TRBJ2-1; the D gene is possibly TRBD1 (6 bases). Germline-derived CDR1 and CDR2 are SGHVS and FQNEAQ. Trimming shortened V by 4 bases and J by 5 bases, and 15 bases separated the two germline ends. The CDR3 is made up of 15 amino acids. This chain's CDR3 is CASSSNRGTHNEQFF. CDR3 DNA sequence: TGTGCCAGCAGCTCAAATAGGGGGACCCACAATGAGCAGTTCTTC.

The chain couples TRBV4-1 to TRBJ2-7, with a weak D call TRBD2 (5 bases). The CDR3 sequence is 14 residues long. Germline V CDR1 and CDR2: MGHRA, YSYEKL. Trimming stripped 1 base from V and 1 base from J, with 8 bases between. CDR3 residues: CASSQASRSYEQYF. The CDR3 DNA reads TGCGCCAGCAGCCAAGCTAGCAGATCCTACGAGCAGTACTTC.

The chain joins TRBV19 to TRBJ2-7, with D possibly called TRBD1 or TRBD2 (5 bases each). The CDR3 spans 14 residues. Germline values: CDR1 LNHDA, CDR2 SQIVND (reference sequence). Trimming removed 5 bases at V and 3 bases at J, with 14 bases between. CDR3 loop: CASSLGVGSYEQYF. The CDR3 DNA follows: TGTGCCAGTAGTCTGGGGGTGGGTAGCTACGAGCAGTACTTC. Combining the CDR3 with reference TRBV19 and TRBJ2-7 gives the whole variable domain DGGITQSPKYLFRKEGQNVTLSCEQNLNHDAMYWYRQDPGQGLRLIYYSQIVNDFQKGDIAEGYSVSREKKESFPLTVTSAQKNPTAFYLCASSLGVGSYEQYFGPGTRLTVT.

This chain joins TRBV6-5 and TRBJ1-5; 7 bases fit TRBD1. V was pared by 5 bases and J by 6 bases, with 10 bases of the junction left unmatched. The CDR3 consists of 15 residues. Germline V lookup: CDR1 MNHEY, CDR2 SVGAGI. The CDR3, as DNA: TGTGCCAGCAGTATCCAGGGGGTGGGGGTTCAGCCCCAGCATTTT. It is translated as CASSIQGVGVQPQHF.

This clone was recorded a few times. The V and J genes are TRBV30 and TRBJ1-5; possible D gene TRBD1, 5 bases. Germline V gene sequence: CDR1 GTSNPN, CDR2 SVGIG (reference sequence). The CDR3 spans 16 residues. Trimming removed 0 bases at V and 5 bases at J, with 17 bases between. DNA of the CDR3: TGTGCCTGGAGTGTACTCACCGGGGGGGATGATCAGCCCCAGCATTTT. This gives the protein CAWSVLTGGDDQPQHF.

J is TRBJ2-1 and V is TRBV30, with TRBD1 matching 7 bases. The germline CDR1 and CDR2 sequences are GTSNPN and SVGIG (reference sequence). Unmatched junction bases numbered 5, after V lost 0 bases and J lost 3 bases. The CDR3 runs 15 residues. The CDR3 coding sequence is TGTGCCTGGAGTGTACGGCAGGGGGTCTACAATGAGCAGTTCTTC. Translating it yields CAWSVRQGVYNEQFF. Together with reference TRBV30 and TRBJ2-1, the CDR3 gives the full variable domain: SQTIHQWPATLVQPVGSPLSLECTVEGTSNPNLYWYRQAAGRGLQLLFYSVGIGQISSEVPQNLSASRPQDRQFILSSKKLLLSDSGFYLCAWSVRQGVYNEQFFGPGTRLTVL.

V gene TRBV18 combines with J gene TRBJ1-2; D is possibly TRBD1 (5 bases). The CDR3 is made up of 14 amino acids. CDR1 and CDR2 from the germline V gene are KGHSH and LQKENI. V was pared by 2 bases and J by 7 bases, with 14 bases between. The CDR3 loop reads CASSPSGGRGGYTF. As DNA, the CDR3 is TGTGCCAGCTCACCAAGCGGGGGGAGAGGTGGCTACACCTTC.

This clone was counted once. The chain links TRBV28 to TRBJ2-7; TRBD1 matches at 7 bases. CDR3 length: 13 amino acids. The ends lost 5 bases at V and 4 bases at J; junction bases unmatched: 5. From germline, CDR1 is MDHEN and CDR2 SYDVKM. The CDR3: CASSPGGLYEQYF. CDR3 sequence (DNA): TGTGCCAGCAGTCCAGGGGGTCTATACGAGCAGTACTTC.

This chain joins TRBV9 and TRBJ2-1; 7 positions match TRBD2. Unmatched junction bases numbered 10, after V lost 1 base and J lost 3 bases. Germline assignment: CDR1 SGDLS and CDR2 YYNGEE. CDR3 length equals 17 residues. CDR3 in DNA: TGTGCCAGCAGCGTAACGGCGGCAGCGGGGCTCTACAATGAGCAGTTCTTC. This sequence encodes CASSVTAAAGLYNEQFF. The variable domain in full, with the rest retrieved from reference TRBV9 and TRBJ2-1, is DSGVTQTPKHLITATGQRVTLRCSPRSGDLSVYWYQQSLDQGLQFLIQYYNGEERAKGNILERFSAQQFPDLHSELNLSSLELGDSALYFCASSVTAAAGLYNEQFFGPGTRLTVL.

The chain has TRBV15 and TRBJ1-1; the match to TRBD1 covers 9 bases. V lost 0 bases, J lost 5 bases, and 10 bases stayed unmatched. Germline CDR1 and CDR2: LNHNV and YYDKDF (reference sequence). This CDR3 region has 17 residues. As DNA, the CDR3 is TGTGCCACCAGCAGAGAAGGTATTGGACAGGGGAGAACTGAAGCTTTCTTT. As protein: CATSREGIGQGRTEAFF.

This chain links TRBV9 with TRBJ2-2; no reliable D call. The CDR3 covers 14 residues. V was trimmed by 0 bases and J by 6 bases, leaving 9 bases between them. Germline values: CDR1 SGDLS, CDR2 YYNGEE. The CDR3 bases are TGTGCCAGCAGCGTAGTTGGCCAATCCGGGGAGCTGTTTTTT. Translated, it gives CASSVVGQSGELFF. The variable domain in full, with the rest retrieved from reference TRBV9 and TRBJ2-2, is DSGVTQTPKHLITATGQRVTLRCSPRSGDLSVYWYQQSLDQGLQFLIQYYNGEERAKGNILERFSAQQFPDLHSELNLSSLELGDSALYFCASSVVGQSGELFFGEGSRLTVL.

The V call is TRBV7-2, the J call TRBJ2-3; D unresolved. Germline V gives CDR1 SGHTA, CDR2 FQGNSA. V lost 5 bases and J 1 base, leaving 7 bases between the germline ends. The CDR3 is 13 residues long. The CDR3 spells CASSPRGTDTQYF. The CDR3, as DNA: TGTGCCAGCAGCCCCCGGGGCACAGATACGCAGTATTTT.

This chain links TRBV5-1 with TRBJ2-5, with a possible D match to TRBD1 (6 bases). CDR1 is SGHRS and CDR2 is YFSETQ in the germline V gene. The CDR3 covers 15 residues. The germline V and J ends were trimmed by 2 bases and 5 bases, with 16 bases remaining between them. CDR3 protein: CASSLLTGTQETQYF. For the CDR3, the DNA is TGCGCCAGCAGCTTACTCACAGGGACGCAGGAGACCCAGTACTTC.

The chain couples TRBV4-1 to TRBJ1-3; D remains unclear. Per the germline V gene, CDR1 is MGHRA and CDR2 is YSYEKL. Trimming took off 4 bases at V and 0 bases at J, with 10 bases between the two ends. The CDR3 sequence is 15 residues long. The CDR3 region has the DNA TGCGCCAGCAGCCGAGAGATTGGCTCTGGAAACACCATATATTTT. Amino acids: CASSREIGSGNTIYF.

This clone is a singleton in its sample. V and J are TRBV19 and TRBJ1-1; TRBD1 might be the D (5 bases). In germline, CDR1 is LNHDA, CDR2 SQIVND (reference sequence). This CDR3 comprises 13 residues. Trimming removed 8 bases from V and 8 bases from J, with 18 bases in between. Here the CDR3 DNA reads TGTGCCAGTGGGCCCGCCGGGACGGGAGAAGCTTTCTTT. It specifies CASGPAGTGEAFF.

V usage is TRBV4-1 and J usage is TRBJ2-7; 9 bases fit TRBD2. The CDR3 totals 15 residues. V lost 0 bases and J lost 3; bases outside the gene matches: 3. Per germline, CDR1 MGHRA and CDR2 YSYEKL. The DNA of the CDR3 is TGCGCCAGCAGCCAAGAACTAGCGGGTTTCTACGAGCAGTACTTC. Translation gives CASSQELAGFYEQYF.

V usage is TRBV30 and J usage is TRBJ1-5; 7 nucleotides agree with TRBD1. The length of the CDR3 is 14 residues. Germline V gene sequence: CDR1 GTSNPN, CDR2 SVGIG (reference sequence). V shed 2 bases and J 5 bases; nucleotides not matched to a gene: 6. For the CDR3, the DNA is TGTGCCTGGAGTAGAACAGGGGTATATCAGCCCCAGCATTTT. It translates to CAWSRTGVYQPQHF.

This clone was seen a few times. This sequence joins TRBV5-4 and TRBJ2-1, with a tentative D call TRBD2 (5 bases). CDR1 and CDR2 (germline): SGHNT, YYREEE (reference sequence). Between the trimmed V and J ends, which lost 2 bases and 10 bases, there was a span of 22 bases. CDR3 length: 16 amino acids. The CDR3 loop is CASSFALRAEDGEQFF. DNA for the CDR3: TGTGCCAGCAGCTTTGCGTTGAGGGCGGAGGACGGCGAGCAGTTCTTC.

The chain uses TRBV6-1 and TRBJ1-2, with 10 bases identical to TRBD1. This CDR3 contains 12 residues. From germline, CDR1 is MNHNS and CDR2 SASEGT. The J segment lost 14 bases and the V segment lost 3 bases, leaving 6 bases of the junction unmatched. In DNA, the CDR3 is TGTGCCAGCAGTGACGCCGGGACAGGGGCGACCTTC. It is translated as CASSDAGTGATF.